The present TCR beta chain was sequenced within a study of CD8+ T cells in alopecia areata. Study overall: It was oral tofacitinib, at 5 to 10 mg twice daily, that treated patients received. For treated patients, severity scores reflected the percentage of scalp area affected.

Turning to this clone: As yet, its antigen is unknown.

CDR1 is SGHDT, CDR2 YYEEEE, per germline. The CDR3 runs to 13 residues. V was pared by 1 base and J by 6 bases, with 5 bases between. TCR sequencing used cDNA made by reverse transcription of extracted RNA. Repertoires were generated with immunoSEQ multiplex PCR, while TCRdb's copy carries only in-frame clones and drops some. The sample has 150,000 to 200,000 clones, around three fifths seen once. Treatment denoted: oral pan-JAK inhibitor, 5-10 mg twice daily. Notes on the study in general: Given one nonresponder, whether baseline CD8+ expansion relates to response remains uncertain. Scalp samples also contribute reads from the resident alphabeta T cells found in normal skin.

The source of this sequence is a human donor with alopecia areata. Sequenced material: CD4+ T cells sorted from blood, taken at week 24, from a patient treated with tofacitinib. The chain joins TRBV5-6 to TRBJ1-6; no clear D. CDR3 DNA: TGTGCCAGCAGCTTGTCCCCTAATTCACCCCTCCACTTT. Translated, it gives CASSLSPNSPLHF.